This T cell receptor (beta chain) was observed in a study of T cell repertoires in cytomegalovirus infection. Study background: Both CMV infection and a matching HLA type were indicated by public TCR beta signatures.

This clonotype has more than one count but fewer than ten. TCRdb independently ran MiXCR on the reads; one entry per CDR3 protein. The data show 680,000 or so distinct CDR3 sequences, 35% seen once. Source material: PBMCs. The clonotype was recovered from a human donor in good health (CMV status not recorded). Some clones in this sample may be carry-over from other donors' samples.

CDR3 protein: CASSVEDRGYEQYF. The CDR3 DNA is TGTGCCAGCAGTGTGGAGGACAGGGGCTACGAGCAGTACTTC. This chain links TRBV6-1 with TRBJ2-7; TRBD1 agrees at 9 bases. Germline V CDR1 and CDR2: MNHNS, SASEGT. Trimming at V came to 4 bases and at J to 3 bases, leaving 4 bases not matched to a gene. The CDR3 is 14 residues long.